This T cell receptor beta chain is from a study of CD8 T cells in Susac syndrome. With random hexamers, roughly 0.5 to 1 ug RNA was reverse transcribed. MiXCR, applied by TCRdb to the immunoSEQ multiplex PCR reads, yields one record per CDR3 protein. Counted here are 250,000 to 350,000 distinct CDR3 sequences, about 85% occurring once; the ten biggest clones make up about 0.11%. Germline loops: CDR1 KGHSH, CDR2 LQKENI. Between the trimmed V and J ends, which lost 2 bases and 2 bases, there was a span of 7 bases. The CDR3 length is 14 residues. Negative isolation yielded CD8+ and CD4+ T cells; FACS enriched TEMRA cells.

Sequencing was done on a sample of CD8+ T cells from PBMCs. This sequence joins TRBV18 and TRBJ1-3; possibly TRBD1 for D (6 bases). This receptor was taken from a human donor with multiple sclerosis. This CDR3 is CASSPSGAGNTIYF. The CDR3 DNA is TGTGCCAGCTCACCATCAGGGGCTGGAAACACCATATATTTT.